This TCR beta chain stems from a study of cytomegalovirus exposure and HLA in healthy donors. Across the study: Earlier results showed roughly 120 million unique TCR beta sequences derived from approximately 180 million T cells.

Whole-study findings and limits: The study recorded some 160 TCR beta chains that were cytomegalovirus-associated.

The germline V gene has CDR1 LNHDA and CDR2 SQIVND (reference sequence). The germline V and J ends were trimmed by 2 bases and 3 bases, with 11 bases remaining between them. The CDR3 length is 15 residues. The PCR had 60 Vbeta and 13 Jbeta primers. Assay used: immunoSEQ multiplex PCR; TCRdb lists only in-frame clones, some missing. The sample has over 150,000 clones; roughly 79% are singletons. Worth noting for this clone: Its target is unknown.

Sequences were obtained from PBMCs. The chain combines TRBV19 with TRBJ1-3; D is undetermined. This receptor was taken from a woman aged 45-65 years in good health and CMV-seronegative. CDR3 amino acids: CASSIPGGNGNTIYF. CDR3 nucleotides: TGTGCCAGTAGTATACCCGGCGGGAATGGAAACACCATATATTTT. Supplemented by reference TRBV19 and TRBJ1-3, the full variable domain reads DGGITQSPKYLFRKEGQNVTLSCEQNLNHDAMYWYRQDPGQGLRLIYYSQIVNDFQKGDIAEGYSVSREKKESFPLTVTSAQKNPTAFYLCASSIPGGNGNTIYFGEGSWLTVV.